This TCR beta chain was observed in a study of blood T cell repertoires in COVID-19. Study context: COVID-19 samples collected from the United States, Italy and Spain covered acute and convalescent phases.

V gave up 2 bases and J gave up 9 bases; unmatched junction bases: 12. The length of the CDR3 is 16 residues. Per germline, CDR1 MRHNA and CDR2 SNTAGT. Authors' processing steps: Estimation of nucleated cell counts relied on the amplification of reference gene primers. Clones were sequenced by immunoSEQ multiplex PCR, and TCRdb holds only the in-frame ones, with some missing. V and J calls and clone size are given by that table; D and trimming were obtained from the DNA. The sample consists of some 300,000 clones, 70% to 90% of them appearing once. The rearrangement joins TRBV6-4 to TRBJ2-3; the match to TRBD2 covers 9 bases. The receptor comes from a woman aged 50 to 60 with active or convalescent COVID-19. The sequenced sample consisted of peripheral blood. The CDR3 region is CASSDLSGSSVDTQYF. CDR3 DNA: TGTGCCAGCAGTGACCTTAGCGGGAGTAGCGTAGACACGCAGTATTTT.